The rows below give T cell receptor beta chains drawn from one sample of a study of cytomegalovirus exposure and HLA in healthy donors. Profiling relied on immunoSEQ multiplex PCR, and the TCRdb table lists in-frame clones only, not all of them. This sample has about 160,000 clones, with roughly 75% found just once. Specimen: PBMCs. The receptor source for this set is a man between 18 and 35 years old in good health and CMV-seronegative. The CDR3 runs from the conserved cysteine through the conserved F or W. A D gene is named only where the DNA matches it firmly. Part of the rows lack a size; the others show once, few, many or a class for expanded clones.

d_call j_call v_call clone_size cdr3_aa cdr3_nt
. TRBJ1-4 TRBV2 many CASREGSSTNEKLFF TGTGCCAGCAGGGAAGGTTCTTCGACTAATGAAAAACTGTTTTTT
TRBD1 TRBJ1-4 TRBV28 . CATSGSRTGYIEKLFF TGTGCCACCAGCGGGTCCCGGACAGGGTATATTGAAAAACTGTTTTTT
. TRBJ2-7 TRBV10-3 . CAISESIRQTAYEQYF TGTGCCATCAGTGAGTCGATTCGGCAGACAGCCTACGAGCAGTACTTC
TRBD2 TRBJ2-1 TRBV5-4 . CASSPSLAGTGNNEQFF TGTGCCAGCAGCCCCTCACTAGCGGGAACGGGAAACAATGAGCAGTTCTTC
. TRBJ1-2 TRBV19 . CATSDGGAFGGYTF TGTGCCACTTCAGACGGGGGGGCCTTTGGGGGCTACACCTTC
TRBD1 TRBJ2-7 TRBV28 . CASSLGGQGARYEQYF TGTGCCAGCAGTTTGGGAGGACAGGGGGCACGGTACGAGCAGTACTTC
. TRBJ2-1 TRBV9 few CASSVAREPYNEQFF TGTGCCAGCAGCGTAGCTCGGGAGCCCTACAATGAGCAGTTCTTC
. TRBJ1-4 TRBV5-1 . CASSFRGSVNEKLFF TGCGCCAGCAGCTTCCGTGGCAGTGTTAATGAAAAACTGTTTTTT
TRBD1 TRBJ2-3 TRBV5-5 . CASRWDRMTDTQYF TGTGCCAGCAGATGGGACAGGATGACAGATACGCAGTATTTT
TRBD2 TRBJ2-1 TRBV7-9 . CASTPIGLAGGEQFF TGTGCCAGCACCCCTATCGGCCTAGCGGGAGGTGAGCAGTTCTTC
TRBD1 TRBJ2-6 TRBV6-1 . CASGTAVSGANVLTF TGTGCCAGCGGGACAGCCGTTTCTGGGGCCAACGTCCTGACTTTC
. TRBJ1-2 TRBV25-1 . CASSAGAHGYTF TGTGCCAGCAGTGCAGGGGCTCATGGCTACACCTTC
. TRBJ1-2 TRBV9 . CASSPEEGPGPPNYGYTF TGTGCCAGCAGCCCAGAGGAGGGCCCTGGGCCCCCTAACTATGGCTACACCTTC
. TRBJ2-3 TRBV6-5 . CASSYVRSTDTQYF TGTGCCAGCAGTTACGTCAGAAGCACAGATACGCAGTATTTT
. TRBJ2-3 TRBV9 once CASSEPTDTQYF TGTGCCAGCAGCGAGCCCACAGATACGCAGTATTTT
. TRBJ2-5 TRBV28 . CASSPPSSETQYF TGTGCCAGCAGTCCACCATCAAGCGAGACCCAGTACTTC
TRBD1 TRBJ2-7 TRBV4-3 . CASSQRRQGPTYEQYF TGCGCCAGCAGCCAACGAAGACAGGGGCCGACCTACGAGCAGTACTTC
. TRBJ2-3 TRBV6-5 . CASSDRRTSTDTQYF TGTGCCAGCAGCGACAGGCGGACCAGCACAGATACGCAGTATTTT
TRBD1 TRBJ1-1 TRBV6-5 few CASSRFGQAEAFF TGTGCCAGCAGCCGCTTTGGACAGGCAGAAGCTTTCTTT
TRBD2 TRBJ2-1 TRBV6-1 . CASSQSGSRDEQFF TGTGCCAGCAGTCAAAGCGGGAGTAGGGATGAGCAGTTCTTC
TRBD1 TRBJ1-4 TRBV27 once CASSPGQGGNEKLFF TGTGCCAGCAGTCCTGGACAGGGAGGAAATGAAAAACTGTTTTTT
. TRBJ2-7 TRBV28 . CASTSRQGLGHYEQYF TGTGCCAGCACCTCCCGACAGGGACTAGGACACTACGAGCAGTACTTC
. TRBJ2-7 TRBV5-6 . CASSPRDTPYEQYF TGTGCCAGCAGTCCCCGGGACACTCCCTACGAGCAGTACTTC
. TRBJ2-7 TRBV5-4 once CASSLGTASYEQYF TGTGCCAGCAGCTTGGGGACAGCTTCCTACGAGCAGTACTTC
TRBD2 TRBJ2-7 TRBV10-3 few CAISAGGPSSYEQYF TGTGCCATCAGTGCGGGGGGGCCTAGCTCCTACGAGCAGTACTTC
. TRBJ2-7 TRBV7-2 . CASSLGLGPYEQYF TGTGCCAGCAGCTTAGGACTAGGTCCCTACGAGCAGTACTTC
. TRBJ2-3 TRBV28 . CASFEGDRSTDTQYF TGTGCCAGCTTCGAAGGGGATAGAAGCACAGATACGCAGTATTTT
. TRBJ2-3 TRBV21-1 . CASSKARSLIRDTQYF TGTGCCAGCAGCAAAGCCAGGTCTTTAATTAGGGATACGCAGTATTTT
TRBD1 TRBJ1-2 TRBV5-6 . CASSLSGTGRYGYTF TGTGCCAGCAGCTTGTCAGGGACAGGGCGCTATGGCTACACCTTC
. TRBJ1-5 TRBV5-5 . CASSFVTHNQPQHF TGTGCCAGCAGCTTTGTCACTCACAATCAGCCCCAGCATTTT
TRBD2 TRBJ2-2 TRBV11-2 few CASSSTSGRWYTGELFF TGTGCCAGCAGCTCGACTAGCGGGAGGTGGTACACCGGGGAGCTGTTTTTT
TRBD1 TRBJ2-5 TRBV4-3 . CASSPMRTTGGGETQYF TGCGCCAGCAGCCCTATGAGGACGACAGGGGGAGGAGAGACCCAGTACTTC
TRBD2 TRBJ2-7 TRBV10-3 few CAISDQTSGHLGEQYF TGTGCCATCAGTGACCAAACTAGCGGCCACCTAGGCGAGCAGTACTTC
. TRBJ2-5 TRBV7-2 . CASSFMQGGGETQYF TGTGCCAGCAGCTTTATGCAGGGCGGTGGAGAGACCCAGTACTTC
. TRBJ2-7 TRBV18 . CASSQGRRSDFSTYEQYF TGTGCCAGCTCTCAGGGGCGGCGATCGGACTTCTCTACCTACGAGCAGTACTTC
TRBD2 TRBJ2-3 TRBV7-2 . CASSLRLAGADTQYF TGTGCCAGCAGCTTAAGGCTAGCGGGAGCAGATACGCAGTATTTT
TRBD1 TRBJ2-5 TRBV18 . CASSQGQEQETQYF TGTGCCAGCTCACAGGGACAGGAGCAAGAGACCCAGTACTTC
TRBD1 TRBJ2-7 TRBV4-1 few CASSTRTGANSYEQYF TGCGCCAGCAGCACACGGACAGGAGCGAACTCCTACGAGCAGTACTTC
. TRBJ1-1 TRBV9 . CASSTRHGPGTEAFF TGTGCCAGCAGCACACGACACGGCCCGGGGACTGAAGCTTTCTTT
. TRBJ1-1 TRBV9 few CASSGQALMNTEAFF TGTGCCAGCAGCGGGCAGGCCCTGATGAACACTGAAGCTTTCTTT
. TRBJ1-4 TRBV7-2 . CASSLPGRVRDEKLFF TGTGCCAGCAGCTTACCCGGCAGGGTAAGAGACGAAAAACTGTTTTTT